Presented here are 16 T cell receptor beta chains from one specimen sequenced in a study of T cells in localized non-small cell lung cancer. Using immunoSEQ multiplex PCR, the repertoire was profiled, and TCRdb retains in-frame clones only, with some absent. In the table there are approximately 2,600 clones, about 25% of which are singletons. The sample was normal lung tissue next to the tumor, taken before any cancer treatment. The receptors here all came from a man aged 40 to 69 with stage II lung adenocarcinoma.

V usage is TRBV19 and J usage is TRBJ2-3, with D uncertain. The germline gives CDR1 LNHDA, CDR2 SQIVND (reference sequence). The CDR3 sequence is 13 residues long. V lost 7 bases and J lost 7, with 15 bases in between. The CDR3 coding sequence is TGTGCCAGTAAAAACATCGACATTAATACGCAGTATTTT. This encodes CASKNIDINTQYF.

The chain employs TRBV19 and TRBJ1-5; 10 nucleotides match TRBD1. The CDR3 is 16 residues long. Per the germline V gene, CDR1 is LNHDA and CDR2 is SQIVND (reference sequence). Unmatched junction bases numbered 14, after V lost 11 bases and J lost 4 bases. For the CDR3, the DNA is TGTGCCTCAAAACGCGGGGACAGGGGTCCTAATCAGCCCCAGCATTTT. Residues: CASKRGDRGPNQPQHF.

This clone was observed a handful of times. The chain carries TRBV18 and TRBJ2-7; D perhaps matches TRBD1 (6 bases). Trimming stripped 1 base from V and 4 bases from J, with 11 bases between. This CDR3 contains 14 residues. Germline V CDR1 and CDR2: KGHSH, LQKENI. The CDR3 DNA reads TGTGCCAGCTCACCACAGGACAGCTTATACGAGCAGTACGTC. It translates to CASSPQDSLYEQYV.

The rearrangement joins TRBV29-1 to TRBJ2-1; the D gene is possibly TRBD1 (5 bases). Germline V gene lookup returns CDR1 SQVTM and CDR2 ANQGSEA. Trimming stripped 8 bases from V and 7 bases from J, with 15 bases between. This CDR3 is 12 amino acids long. Here the CDR3 DNA reads TGCAGCACCCGACAGTCGACGAATGAGCAGTTCTTC. It yields the protein CSTRQSTNEQFF.

The genes are TRBV1 and TRBJ2-5; the DNA was not compared with TRBD2, the D call given in the table. TRBV1 is designated a pseudogene. This CDR3 is built from 15 residues. The CDR3 loop is CASSQIGGGWETQYF. As DNA, the CDR3 is TGCGCCAGCAGCCAGATAGGGGGAGGGTGGGAGACCCAGTACTTC.

By proportion, this clone is medium-sized. The chain uses TRBV9 and TRBJ2-1, with D perhaps being TRBD1 or TRBD2 (6 bases each). Germline loops: CDR1 SGDLS, CDR2 YYNGEE. Trimming took off 0 bases at V and 15 bases at J, with 19 bases between the two ends. The CDR3 spans 14 residues. In nucleotides, the CDR3 is TGTGCCAGCAGCGTAGAAGGGGGGCCCACTGGTTCGTTCTTC. It translates to CASSVEGGPTGSFF. Drawing the rest from reference TRBV9 and TRBJ2-1, the complete variable domain is DSGVTQTPKHLITATGQRVTLRCSPRSGDLSVYWYQQSLDQGLQFLIQYYNGEERAKGNILERFSAQQFPDLHSELNLSSLELGDSALYFCASSVEGGPTGSFFGPGTRLTVL.

The chain couples TRBV19 to TRBJ1-5; 9 bases are shared with TRBD1. The CDR3 has 14 residues. Trimming took 4 bases from V and 5 from J; bases not matched to a gene: 3. Germline CDR1 reads LNHDA; CDR2 reads SQIVND (reference sequence). CDR3 residues: CASSTGTGYQPQHF. The CDR3 bases are TGTGCCAGTAGTACAGGGACAGGGTATCAGCCCCAGCATTTT.

CDR3 in amino acids: CASSRNSQGFTQYF. The CDR3 DNA sequence: TGTGCCAGCAGCCGCAACTCACAGGGTTTTACGCAGTATTTT. The chain carries TRBV11-3 and TRBJ2-3; D perhaps matches TRBD1 (6 bases). This CDR3 spans 14 amino acids. V was shortened by 5 bases and J by 8 bases, with 17 bases between the two germline ends. Per the germline V gene, CDR1 is SGHNT and CDR2 is YENEEA.

The chain has TRBV18 and TRBJ1-3, with D hard to call. The germline gives CDR1 KGHSH, CDR2 LQKENI. Trimming took off 3 bases at V and 0 bases at J, with 12 bases between the two ends. This CDR3 has 16 residues. CDR3 amino acids: CASSPFWSASGNTIYF. CDR3 sequence (DNA): TGTGCCAGCTCACCCTTTTGGTCGGCCTCTGGAAACACCATATATTTT.

The gene calls are TRBV14 and TRBJ2-7; D not certain. The ends were cut back, 5 bases at V and 3 bases at J, with 5 bases in the middle. The CDR3 spans 11 residues. Germline values: CDR1 SGHDN, CDR2 FVKESK. The CDR3 DNA reads TGTGCCAGCAGCGTAAGCTACGAGCAGTACTTC. Translated, it gives CASSVSYEQYF.

The chain employs TRBV11-3 and TRBJ1-4; D uncertain. CDR3 size: 16 residues. Germline loops: CDR1 SGHNT, CDR2 YENEEA. V was cut by 0 bases and J by 0 bases, with 8 bases left in between. The CDR3 loop reads CASSLDGDPTNEKLFF. For the CDR3, the DNA is TGTGCCAGCAGCTTAGACGGCGACCCAACTAATGAAAAACTGTTTTTT.

There are a few counts of this clone. The gene calls are TRBV30 and TRBJ2-5; 11 positions match TRBD1. Trimming cost V 0 bases and J 5 bases; bases outside gene matches: 5. The length of the CDR3 is 15 residues. Germline CDR1 is GTSNPN and CDR2 is SVGIG (reference sequence). This chain's CDR3 is CAWSVGQGARETQYF. Here the CDR3 DNA reads TGTGCCTGGAGTGTAGGACAGGGGGCAAGGGAGACCCAGTACTTC.

This clone turned up a few times. The chain joins TRBV6-8 to TRBJ1-2, with 8 bases aligning to TRBD1. V gave up 5 bases and J gave up 13 bases; unmatched junction bases: 24. The CDR3 is made up of 17 amino acids. Per the germline V gene, CDR1 is MNHGY and CDR2 is SAAAGT. The CDR3 region is CASSPRSPPQTGGAATF. The CDR3 DNA follows: TGTGCCAGCAGTCCACGCAGCCCACCTCAAACAGGGGGAGCGGCCACCTTC.

This clone was detected a few times. V gene TRBV9 combines with J gene TRBJ1-4; D not certain. Germline V gene sequence: CDR1 SGDLS, CDR2 YYNGEE. This CDR3 is 13 amino acids long. The ends were cut back, 2 bases at V and 7 bases at J, with 9 bases in the middle. CDR3 in amino acids: CASSVQEGEKLFF. CDR3 DNA: TGTGCCAGCAGCGTCCAGGAGGGTGAAAAACTGTTTTTT.

There are a few counts of this clone. V gene TRBV11-3 combines with J gene TRBJ2-7; D possibly corresponds to TRBD2 (5 bases). The CDR3 spans 15 residues. Deletions cut 3 bases from V and 5 bases from J, with 17 bases between. Germline CDR1 SGHNT, CDR2 YENEEA. CDR3 amino acids: CASSLRAPNVHEQYF. The DNA of the CDR3 is TGTGCCAGCAGCTTGAGGGCTCCCAACGTCCACGAGCAGTACTTC.

This clone is medium-sized. DNA of the CDR3: TGTGCCAGCAGCCACCAACGTTCCGACAGGGCCCCTGAAGCTTTCTTT. Translation: CASSHQRSDRAPEAFF. V and J are TRBV11-3 and TRBJ1-1; 7 positions match TRBD1. The CDR3 covers 16 residues. The germline V gene has CDR1 SGHNT and CDR2 YENEEA. V shed 5 bases, J shed 6 bases, and the junction held 15 bases outside the gene matches.